This T cell receptor (beta chain) was observed in a study of cytomegalovirus exposure and HLA in healthy donors. V was cut by 2 bases and J by 4 bases, with 9 bases left in between. Germline V gene sequence: CDR1 SGHTS, CDR2 YDEGEE. The CDR3 runs to 14 residues. Overall study results and limits: The availability of immune exposure information extended only to CMV serostatus. Segments of the TCR beta V type were, in most cases, productive about 90% or about 30% of the time in an earlier analysis. It was taken for granted in presence/absence analyses that sequencing depth across donors was roughly uniform.

Note on this clone: The antigen is undetermined.

The PCR had 60 Vbeta and 13 Jbeta primers. Sequenced by immunoSEQ multiplex PCR; TCRdb stores in-frame clones only, minus some. The sample lists approximately 110,000 clones, over 60% seen once, with 3.7% in the top ten. Sequenced material: PBMCs. The sequence came from a human donor in good health. This sequence joins TRBV5-8 and TRBJ2-2; tentatively, D is TRBD2 (6 bases). The CDR3 DNA reads TGTGCCAGCAGCTTTACTAGCTTCACCGGGGAGCTGTTTTTT. Protein sequence: CASSFTSFTGELFF.